The 32 T cell receptor beta chains given below trace back to one sample, sequenced in a study of beta chain features in type 1 diabetes. Investigators reverse transcribed all isolated RNA, so they sequenced expressed TCRB transcripts. Only in-frame clones appear in the TCRdb table, and some are missing; sequencing was by immunoSEQ multiplex PCR. Altogether 900,000 or so clones are present, 17% being singletons, with the ten largest covering 0.023%. The sequencing sample was made of naive CD4+ T cells from blood. These receptors originate from a woman aged 18-29 years in good health.

This clone was detected only a few times. The V call is TRBV5-6, the J call TRBJ2-5; D is perhaps TRBD1 (6 bases). V gave up 5 bases and J gave up 5 bases, with 16 bases separating them. In germline, CDR1 is SGHDT, CDR2 YYEEEE. The CDR3 loop spans 14 amino acids. The CDR3 loop is CASSTTGPRETQYF. The DNA of the CDR3 is TGTGCCAGCAGTACAACAGGGCCCCGGGAGACCCAGTACTTC. The full variable domain, with the rest looked up from reference TRBV5-6 and TRBJ2-5, is DAGVTQSPTHLIKTRGQQVTLRCSPKSGHDTVSWYQQALGQGPQFIFQYYEEEERQRGNFPDRFSGHQFPNYSSELNVNALLLGDSALYLCASSTTGPRETQYFGPGTRLLVL.

This clone occurred a few times. V is TRBV4-2 and J is TRBJ2-2, with 8 bases fitting TRBD2. With 3 bases clipped from V and 5 bases from J, the junction kept 8 bases outside the gene matches. The CDR3 extends over 16 amino acids. Germline V gives CDR1 LGHNA, CDR2 YNFKEQ. The CDR3 spells CASSQTGTSVTGELFF. The DNA for the CDR3 is TGTGCCAGCAGCCAGACCGGGACTAGTGTTACCGGGGAGCTGTTTTTT.

J is TRBJ1-4 and V is TRBV4-2; D perhaps matches TRBD1 (5 bases). The CDR3 extends over 17 amino acids. The germline V and J ends were trimmed by 4 bases and 5 bases, with 20 bases remaining between them. Germline V gives CDR1 LGHNA, CDR2 YNFKEQ. CDR3 nucleotides: TGTGCCAGCAGCCCTTACAACACCGGGGCAGAGAATGAAAAACTGTTTTTT. Translated, it gives CASSPYNTGAENEKLFF.

The chain couples TRBV6-5 to TRBJ2-5, with D possibly being TRBD2 (5 bases). Germline CDR1 is MNHEY and CDR2 is SVGAGI. The CDR3 loop spans 14 amino acids. The V end was cut by 8 bases, the J end by 2 bases, with 15 bases between. The CDR3 sequence is CASGLRVRQETQYF. CDR3 DNA sequence: TGTGCCAGCGGGTTGAGGGTACGGCAAGAGACCCAGTACTTC.

This clone was counted a few times. The rearrangement joins TRBV7-2 to TRBJ2-5; D ambiguous. The CDR3 has 13 amino acids. The ends were cut back, 3 bases at V and 2 bases at J, with 7 bases in the middle. Germline V gene sequence: CDR1 SGHTA, CDR2 FQGNSA. The CDR3 reads CASSFVQQETQYF. The CDR3 DNA sequence: TGTGCCAGCAGCTTCGTCCAACAAGAGACCCAGTACTTC. Based on the CDR3 plus reference TRBV7-2 and TRBJ2-5, the full variable domain is GAGVSQSPSNKVTEKGKDVELRCDPISGHTALYWYRQSLGQGLEFLIYFQGNSAPDKSGLPSDRFSAERTGGSVSTLTIQRTQQEDSAVYLCASSFVQQETQYFGPGTRLLVL.

There are a few counts of this clone. The chain recombines TRBV5-1 with TRBJ2-1; TRBD1 or TRBD2 may be the D gene (5 bases each). Germline CDR1 and CDR2: SGHRS and YFSETQ. There are 14 residues in the CDR3. V was cut by 2 bases and J by 9 bases, with 15 bases left in between. As DNA, the CDR3 is TGCGCCAGCAGCTTAGGGACCGTCGTAGGTGAGCAGTTCTTC. Its protein is CASSLGTVVGEQFF.

Details on this clone: The junction does not match germline at one end; this may be a read error. The gene calls are TRBV10-3 and TRBJ2-7, with a possible D match to TRBD1 (6 bases). The CDR3 extends over 14 amino acids. CDR1 is ENHRY and CDR2 is SYGVKD in the germline V gene. CDR3 sequence reads: CATNRDMGPYEQYF. CDR3 DNA: TGTGCCACCAACCGGGACATGGGACCCTATGAGCAGTACTTC.

This chain uses TRBV18 with TRBJ2-7, with D perhaps TRBD1 or TRBD2 (6 bases each). Trimming pared 3 bases from V and 1 base from J, leaving 22 bases between. The germline V gene encodes CDR1 KGHSH and CDR2 LQKENI. The CDR3 contains 18 residues. CDR3 region: CASSPGGVQAASSYEQYF. DNA of the CDR3: TGTGCCAGCTCACCCGGGGGCGTCCAGGCGGCCAGTTCCTACGAGCAGTACTTC.

The chain is built from TRBV19 and TRBJ1-2; possible D gene TRBD1, 5 bases. The CDR3 sequence is 14 residues long. V was shortened by 3 bases and J by 4 bases, with 12 bases between the two germline ends. The germline gives CDR1 LNHDA, CDR2 SQIVND (reference sequence). As DNA, the CDR3 is TGTGCCAGTAGTATTCAAATTGGGGCCTATGGCTACACCTTC. Amino acid sequence: CASSIQIGAYGYTF.

This clone was found a few times. The rearrangement links TRBV19 to TRBJ2-7; D gene uncertain. The CDR3 runs to 10 residues. The germline CDR1 and CDR2 sequences are LNHDA and SQIVND (reference sequence). The V end lost 8 bases, the J end lost 4 bases, and 6 bases lay between the germline ends. This chain's CDR3 is CASGTYEQYF. The DNA for the CDR3 is TGTGCCAGTGGAACTTACGAGCAGTACTTC.

The rearrangement links TRBV6-5 to TRBJ2-4; 11 bases are a match to TRBD1. The CDR3 loop spans 14 amino acids. Germline values: CDR1 MNHEY, CDR2 SVGAGI. With V trimmed by 5 bases and J by 6 bases, 3 bases remained unmatched. CDR3 bases: TGTGCCAGCAGTGGACAGGGGGCGGTAAACATTCAGTACTTC. As protein: CASSGQGAVNIQYF.

This clone occurred a few times. The gene calls are TRBV7-9 and TRBJ1-1; a weak D match, TRBD1 (5 bases). In germline, CDR1 is SEHNR, CDR2 FQNEAQ (reference sequence). Trimming removed 4 bases at V and 8 bases at J, with 17 bases between. The CDR3 totals 14 residues. CDR3 bases: TGTGCCAGCAGCTCTGGGGCAAGGGGTTCCGAAGCTTTCTTT. The encoded protein is CASSSGARGSEAFF.

This clone was seen only a few times. The chain has TRBV10-3 and TRBJ2-7, with 14 bases identical to TRBD2. Germline CDR1 is ENHRY and CDR2 is SYGVKD. The V and J ends lost 2 bases and 4 bases, in that order; junction bases with no gene match: 7. This CDR3 comprises 17 residues. CDR3 residues: CAISEGGLAGDGYEQYF. Written as DNA, the CDR3 is TGTGCCATCAGTGAGGGGGGACTAGCGGGAGACGGGTACGAGCAGTACTTC.

This clone was observed a handful of times. The gene calls are TRBV7-2 and TRBJ2-1; 7 bases agree with TRBD1. Germline V lookup: CDR1 SGHTA, CDR2 FQGNSA. The CDR3 is made up of 14 amino acids. Germline trimming cut 5 bases from V and 8 bases from J; bases unmatched to any gene: 9. The CDR3 DNA reads as TGTGCCAGCAGCCAACCGACAGGGCCAGATGAGCAGTTCTTC. Protein product: CASSQPTGPDEQFF. The whole variable domain, remainder taken from reference TRBV7-2 and TRBJ2-1, is GAGVSQSPSNKVTEKGKDVELRCDPISGHTALYWYRQSLGQGLEFLIYFQGNSAPDKSGLPSDRFSAERTGGSVSTLTIQRTQQEDSAVYLCASSQPTGPDEQFFGPGTRLTVL.

This chain links TRBV15 with TRBJ2-3; the match to TRBD2 covers 14 bases. The CDR3 runs to 15 residues. Germline V gene lookup returns CDR1 LNHNV and CDR2 YYDKDF (reference sequence). Unmatched junction bases numbered 5, after V lost 9 bases and J lost 3 bases. The CDR3 bases are TGTGCCACAGAGGGGACTAGCGGGAGAACAGATACGCAGTATTTT. It codes for CATEGTSGRTDTQYF.

This chain joins TRBV4-2 and TRBJ1-4; unclear D gene. Germline CDR1 LGHNA, CDR2 YNFKEQ. V was clipped by 0 bases and J by 7 bases, with 12 bases between them. This CDR3 spans 15 amino acids. DNA of the CDR3: TGTGCCAGCAGCCAAGACGTCGTGGGCGGTGAAAAACTGTTTTTT. Protein sequence: CASSQDVVGGEKLFF.

The chain couples TRBV10-2 to TRBJ1-1; D is unclear. Germline CDR1 WSHSY, CDR2 SAAADI. V lost 4 bases and J lost 4, with 13 bases in between. The CDR3 sequence is 14 residues long. CDR3 DNA sequence: TGCGCCAGCAGTGTTAACAGTTTGAGCACTGAAGCTTTCTTT. Encoded protein: CASSVNSLSTEAFF.

This clone was counted only a few times. The chain couples TRBV6-6 to TRBJ1-5; 11 bases align to TRBD1. The V and J ends lost 5 bases and 7 bases, in that order; junction bases with no gene match: 10. Germline V lookup: CDR1 MNHNY, CDR2 SVGAGI (reference sequence). The CDR3 sequence is 16 residues long. DNA for the CDR3: TGTGCCAGCAGTGACTACCGGGACAGGGGGGGCCAGCCCCAGCATTTT. This sequence encodes CASSDYRDRGGQPQHF.

In its sample, this clone was seen a few times. This chain connects TRBV9 to TRBJ2-2, with 7 bases fitting TRBD1. Losses at the gene ends were 3 bases for V and 2 bases for J; bases not matched to a gene: 7. Germline V gene lookup returns CDR1 SGDLS and CDR2 YYNGEE. This CDR3 is built from 16 residues. This chain's CDR3 is CASSARDRDNTGELFF. The CDR3 DNA is TGTGCCAGCAGCGCCCGGGACAGAGATAACACCGGGGAGCTGTTTTTT.

This clone was observed a few times. CDR3 nucleotide sequence: TGTGCCAGCAGTTTCGCGGGGGGCGCGGAAGACTACGAGCAGTACTTC. Its protein is CASSFAGGAEDYEQYF. The V call is TRBV27, the J call TRBJ2-7; 8 nucleotides align to TRBD2. Per the germline V gene, CDR1 is MNHEY and CDR2 is SMNVEV (reference sequence). The length of the CDR3 is 16 residues. V gave up 3 bases and J gave up 3 bases; unmatched junction bases: 10.

This chain links TRBV15 with TRBJ2-7, with 9 bases that match TRBD1. This CDR3 contains 13 residues. Losses at the gene ends were 5 bases for V and 6 bases for J; bases not matched to a gene: 5. CDR1 and CDR2 (germline): LNHNV, YYDKDF (reference sequence). CDR3: CATSPGQGLEQYF. CDR3 DNA: TGTGCCACCAGCCCGGGACAGGGTCTCGAGCAGTACTTC.

This chain links TRBV18 with TRBJ1-4, with D uncertain. This CDR3 region has 13 residues. Germline V CDR1 and CDR2: KGHSH, LQKENI. The V and J ends lost 3 bases and 2 bases respectively, with 4 bases between them. CDR3 in DNA: TGTGCCAGCTCACCGTACACTAATGAAAAACTGTTTTTT. This encodes CASSPYTNEKLFF.

This clone was seen a handful of times. The chain employs TRBV5-1 and TRBJ2-7; D is unresolved. Trimming removed 6 bases at V and 6 bases at J, with 22 bases between. The CDR3 spans 15 residues. Germline CDR1 SGHRS, CDR2 YFSETQ. The CDR3 DNA follows: TGCGCCAGCAAGGTGGGTGTTCAGGACCTGAGCGAGCAGTACTTC. Protein sequence: CASKVGVQDLSEQYF.

This clone showed up just a few times. V is TRBV7-9 and J is TRBJ2-5; D not resolved. Looked up from germline, CDR1 is SEHNR and CDR2 is FQNEAQ (reference sequence). This CDR3 is built from 14 residues. With 5 bases removed from V and 2 bases from J, the gap between germline ends came to 12 bases. The CDR3 loop is CASSPRHSQETQYF. CDR3 coding DNA: TGTGCCAGCAGCCCGCGGCACAGTCAAGAGACCCAGTACTTC.

The CDR3 sequence is CASSPPGPSGEQFF. The CDR3 nucleotides read TGCGCCAGCAGCCCGCCGGGACCGTCTGGTGAGCAGTTCTTC. The J gene is TRBJ2-1, the V gene TRBV5-1; D tentatively reads TRBD1 or TRBD2 (5 bases each). The CDR3 extends over 14 amino acids. V was trimmed by 4 bases and J by 9 bases, leaving 17 bases between them. Germline CDR1 and CDR2: SGHRS and YFSETQ.

This chain uses TRBV5-6 with TRBJ2-5; D is possibly TRBD1 (7 bases). The V end lost 0 bases, the J end lost 2 bases, and 17 bases lay between the germline ends. The germline CDR1 and CDR2 sequences are SGHDT and YYEEEE. The CDR3 sequence is 17 residues long. CDR3 nucleotides: TGTGCCAGCAGCTTGGACGTGACTAGGGACAGTCAAGAGACCCAGTACTTC. Amino acids: CASSLDVTRDSQETQYF.

The rearrangement joins TRBV5-4 to TRBJ2-7, with unresolved D. The CDR3 length is 16 residues. V was clipped by 0 bases and J by 3 bases, with 16 bases between them. Germline loops: CDR1 SGHNT, CDR2 YYREEE (reference sequence). CDR3 DNA sequence: TGTGCCAGCAGCTTGGAGGGAATCAAACCAGGCTACGAGCAGTACTTC. This sequence encodes CASSLEGIKPGYEQYF.

The chain carries TRBV28 and TRBJ1-5, with D perhaps matching TRBD1 (5 bases). Germline V gene data show CDR1 as MDHEN and CDR2 as SYDVKM. The CDR3 covers 12 residues. Deletions cut 5 bases from V and 7 bases from J, with 9 bases between. The CDR3 here is CASSGAGQPQHF. The CDR3 DNA reads as TGTGCCAGCAGTGGGGCTGGCCAGCCCCAGCATTTT.

The chain combines TRBV4-3 with TRBJ1-2; 9 positions match TRBD1. CDR1 and CDR2 (germline): LGHNA, YSLEER. The CDR3 contains 14 residues. V gave up 0 bases and J gave up 8 bases; unmatched junction bases: 4. In DNA form, the CDR3 reads TGCGCCAGCAGCCAAGAGGGGGGACAGGGAGGCTACACCTTC. Amino acids: CASSQEGGQGGYTF.

This chain connects TRBV18 to TRBJ1-1; 8 nucleotides match TRBD1. Germline V gene sequence: CDR1 KGHSH, CDR2 LQKENI. V gave up 3 bases and J gave up 4 bases; unmatched junction bases: 10. The CDR3 runs 16 residues. In DNA, the CDR3 is TGTGCCAGCTCACCCCAGGACAGGGTACTTTTCACTGAAGCTTTCTTT. Translated: CASSPQDRVLFTEAFF.

V and J are TRBV6-1 and TRBJ1-2, with D maybe TRBD1 (5 bases). The CDR3 has 15 amino acids. The V end was cut by 4 bases, the J end by 5 bases, with 17 bases between. CDR1 is MNHNS and CDR2 is SASEGT in the germline V gene. The CDR3 DNA is TGTGCCAGCAGTGGACCAGGGTCGTCAGGGTATGGCTACACCTTC. Protein: CASSGPGSSGYGYTF.

The chain has TRBV19 and TRBJ1-5; TRBD1 matches 7 bases. V lost 5 bases to trimming and J lost 7 bases; unmatched junction nucleotides: 11. This CDR3 comprises 15 residues. Germline CDR1 reads LNHDA; CDR2 reads SQIVND (reference sequence). The CDR3 region has the DNA TGTGCCAGTAGTCCCCCGAGGTACAGGGGACAGCCCCAGCATTTT. Its protein is CASSPPRYRGQPQHF.